Each of the 14 T cell receptor beta chains below was sequenced from the same sample in a study of T cells in Graves' hyperthyroidism and ophthalmopathy. Authors of the study amplified TCR beta CDR3 regions from RNA transcripts. HTBI primers were used for first-round RT-PCR of the TCR CDR3. TCRdb itself ran the multiplex PCR reads through MiXCR, one entry per CDR3 protein. The data show fewer than 350,000 distinct CDR3 sequences, with 18% seen just once and less than 20% held by the top ten. Source material: blood. The receptors were gathered from a woman aged 40-49 years with Graves' ophthalmopathy.

This clonotype was seen repeatedly, ten times or more. CDR3 in amino acids: CASSLAAAGGATGELFF. The CDR3 DNA reads as TGTGCCAGCAGCTTAGCCGCCGCAGGGGGAGCCACCGGGGAGCTGTTTTTT. This chain joins TRBV11-1 and TRBJ2-2; 7 nucleotides align to TRBD1. Germline V CDR1 and CDR2: SGHAT, FQDESV (reference sequence). After removal of 0 bases from V and 4 bases from J, the junction contained 8 bases not matched to a gene. CDR3 length: 17 amino acids.

This clonotype came up many times. The chain uses TRBV27 and TRBJ1-2, with no clear D. The V gene's germline CDR1 is MNHEY and CDR2 SMNVEV (reference sequence). The CDR3 totals 15 residues. V lost 9 bases to trimming and J lost 4 bases, with 21 bases between them. The CDR3 here is CASRPAQPTIYGYTF. The CDR3 region has the DNA TGTGCCAGTAGGCCGGCACAGCCCACCATCTATGGCTACACCTTC.

In its sample, this clonotype was seen many times. The rearrangement links TRBV30 to TRBJ1-1; 8 bases agree with TRBD1. Germline-derived CDR1 and CDR2 are GTSNPN and SVGIG (reference sequence). Trimming at V came to 0 bases and at J to 5 bases, leaving 2 bases not matched to a gene. The CDR3 contains 13 residues. CDR3 bases: TGTGCCTGGAGTGTAACAGGGGGGACTGAAGCTTTCTTT. This gives the protein CAWSVTGGTEAFF.

V is TRBV30 and J is TRBJ2-7, with 7 nucleotides matching TRBD2. Germline values: CDR1 GTSNPN, CDR2 SVGIG (reference sequence). The CDR3 is 14 amino acids. Germline trimming cut 0 bases from V and 3 bases from J; bases unmatched to any gene: 5. The CDR3 loop reads CAWSVRLADYEQYF. As DNA, the CDR3 is TGTGCCTGGAGTGTAAGACTAGCAGACTACGAGCAGTACTTC.

The sample holds many counts of this clonotype. This chain joins TRBV30 and TRBJ2-7, with D perhaps matching TRBD1 (6 bases). V dropped 2 bases and J dropped 0 bases, with 11 bases sitting between them. The CDR3 extends over 14 amino acids. The germline V gene has CDR1 GTSNPN and CDR2 SVGIG (reference sequence). The CDR3 loop reads CAWSRGGDSYEQYF. The DNA for the CDR3 is TGTGCCTGGAGTCGAGGGGGAGACTCCTACGAGCAGTACTTC.

This chain links TRBV7-2 with TRBJ1-2; possibly TRBD1 for D (5 bases). This CDR3 region has 12 residues. V lost 5 bases, J lost 4 bases, and 8 bases lay in between. CDR1 is SGHTA and CDR2 is FQGNSA in the germline V gene. DNA of the CDR3: TGTGCCAGCAGCATGGGACCCTATGGCTACACCTTC. Protein product: CASSMGPYGYTF.

This clonotype occurred many times. This chain links TRBV4-3 with TRBJ1-1; 10 positions agree with TRBD1. V shed 1 base and J 5 bases; nucleotides not matched to a gene: 13. Germline loops: CDR1 LGHNA, CDR2 YSLEER. This CDR3 contains 18 residues. The DNA of the CDR3 is TGCGCCAGCAGCCAAGTTTCCCGGGACAGGGGAGTAAAGACTGAAGCTTTCTTT. Protein sequence: CASSQVSRDRGVKTEAFF.

This clonotype was observed many times. The genes are TRBV20-1 and TRBJ2-7; TRBD2 agrees at 9 bases. The CDR3 consists of 21 residues. V lost 1 base and J lost 0; bases outside the gene matches: 22. CDR1 and CDR2 (germline): DFQATT, SNEGSKA (reference sequence). Written as DNA, the CDR3 is TGCAGTGCTAGAGCCCTCGGCCCCGGTGGGGCGGGAGGGCTCTTCTCCTACGAGCAGTACTTC. Its protein is CSARALGPGGAGGLFSYEQYF.

V is TRBV12-3 or TRBV12-4 and J is TRBJ2-7; TRBD2 matches 14 bases. The CDR3 has 16 amino acids. V gave up 4 bases and J gave up 1 base; unmatched junction bases: 3. As DNA, the CDR3 is TGTGCCAGCAGTTCAAGGACTAGCGGGAGGTCCTACGAGCAGTACTTC. Protein: CASSSRTSGRSYEQYF.

This chain joins TRBV29-1 and TRBJ2-7; 7 bases are a match to TRBD2. The J segment lost 7 bases and the V segment lost 6 bases, leaving 12 bases of the junction unmatched. This CDR3 region has 13 residues. Germline CDR1 and CDR2: SQVTM and ANQGSEA. Here the CDR3 DNA reads TGCAGCGTCGTTAGCGGGCTCACGGGGGAGCAGTACTTC. Translated: CSVVSGLTGEQYF.

The chain joins TRBV28 to TRBJ2-7; either TRBD1 or TRBD2 may supply D (5 bases each). The CDR3 spans 15 residues. The germline gives CDR1 MDHEN, CDR2 SYDVKM. With 2 bases removed from V and 6 bases from J, the gap between germline ends came to 17 bases. For the CDR3, the DNA is TGTGCCAGCAGTTTACAGGGACCGCCCAGGATCGAGCAGTACTTC. It codes for CASSLQGPPRIEQYF.

This clonotype appeared many times. This rearrangement joins TRBV10-3 to TRBJ1-1; no firm D call. This CDR3 is built from 13 residues. The germline CDR1 and CDR2 sequences are ENHRY and SYGVKD. The V end was cut by 2 bases, the J end by 5 bases, with 9 bases between. The CDR3 sequence is CAISEKAATEAFF. Written as DNA, the CDR3 is TGTGCCATCAGTGAGAAAGCGGCAACTGAAGCTTTCTTT.

A remark on this clonotype: Here the CDR3 omits its conserved ending phenylalanine or tryptophan, so a read error is the likely source. V and J are TRBV11-2 and TRBJ1-2; D is possibly TRBD1 (5 bases). V lost 1 base and J lost 6, with 15 bases in between. CDR3 length: 15 residues. Germline CDR1 SGHAT, CDR2 FQNNGV. This CDR3 reads CASSLGRERLDGYTL. The CDR3 DNA sequence: TGTGCCAGCAGCTTAGGCAGGGAGCGCCTTGATGGCTACACCCTT.

The chain uses TRBV6-1 and TRBJ1-2; 8 nucleotides agree with TRBD1. Germline V lookup: CDR1 MNHNS, CDR2 SASEGT. V dropped 4 bases and J dropped 7; count of bases not matched to a gene: 11. The CDR3 totals 15 residues. CDR3 protein: CASSVTGGSLGGYTF. CDR3 nucleotide sequence: TGTGCCAGCAGTGTTACAGGGGGAAGTTTAGGTGGCTACACCTTC.